The next 27 T cell receptor beta chains were all read from a single sample in a study of T cell responses to AZD1222 COVID-19 vaccine. Produced via immunoSEQ multiplex PCR; TCRdb's table is partial and in-frame only. Among nearly 110,000 clones, nearly 90% were seen once, and the ten largest hold 4.5% to 5.5%. The material sequenced was peripheral blood, taken 28 days after the second AZD1222 dose. These TCRs come from an adult who received the AZD1222 COVID-19 vaccine.

The V and J genes are TRBV5-1 and TRBJ2-7; the D gene is possibly TRBD1 (6 bases). The germline gives CDR1 SGHRS, CDR2 YFSETQ. The V gene lost 0 bases and the J gene lost 0 bases, with 16 bases spanning the gap. The CDR3 has 17 residues. This CDR3 is CASSLESGALPSYEQYF. The CDR3 DNA sequence: TGCGCCAGCAGCTTGGAGTCAGGGGCCTTACCCTCCTACGAGCAGTACTTC.

The chain joins TRBV6-5 to TRBJ1-3; the D gene is possibly TRBD1 (6 bases). CDR3 length: 14 amino acids. Germline V gene sequence: CDR1 MNHEY, CDR2 SVGAGI. The V gene lost 5 bases and the J gene lost 1 base, with 9 bases spanning the gap. The DNA of the CDR3 is TGTGCCAGCAGTCGCGACAGGTCTGGAAACACCATATATTTT. Its translation: CASSRDRSGNTIYF.

The CDR3 loop is CASSFEGGFTEAFF. CDR3 in DNA: TGTGCCAGCAGCTTCGAGGGCGGGTTCACTGAAGCTTTCTTT. The rearrangement links TRBV7-2 to TRBJ1-1; D is ambiguous. The CDR3 loop spans 14 amino acids. The V and J ends lost 3 bases and 4 bases respectively, with 12 bases between them. Germline values: CDR1 SGHTA, CDR2 FQGNSA.

This clone appeared once. V usage is TRBV28 and J usage is TRBJ1-2, with 8 bases that match TRBD1. The CDR3 sequence is 12 residues long. Germline V lookup: CDR1 MDHEN, CDR2 SYDVKM. After removal of 5 bases from V and 10 bases from J, the junction contained 6 bases not matched to a gene. CDR3 loop: CASSQQTGDYTF. CDR3 DNA sequence: TGTGCCAGCAGTCAACAGACAGGGGACTACACCTTC.

This chain uses TRBV6-5 with TRBJ1-1; D not certain. This CDR3 is built from 15 residues. Looked up from germline, CDR1 is MNHEY and CDR2 is SVGAGI. The V gene lost 4 bases and the J gene lost 2 bases, with 14 bases spanning the gap. CDR3 sequence reads: CASSSFQALNTEAFF. CDR3 bases: TGTGCCAGCAGTTCGTTCCAGGCGCTAAACACTGAAGCTTTCTTT.

The chain couples TRBV7-2 to TRBJ1-2, with D tentatively TRBD1 (5 bases). Trimming cost V 5 bases and J 4 bases, with 11 bases left between them. From germline, CDR1 is SGHTA and CDR2 FQGNSA. The CDR3 length is 13 residues. CDR3 DNA: TGTGCCAGCAGCACCAGACAGCCCTATGGCTACACCTTC. Residues: CASSTRQPYGYTF.

This clone was detected once. J is TRBJ1-2 and V is TRBV19, with TRBD1 as a possible D gene (6 bases). This CDR3 has 17 amino acids. Trimming stripped 10 bases from V and 1 base from J, with 25 bases between. The germline V gene has CDR1 LNHDA and CDR2 SQIVND (reference sequence). CDR3 loop: CATKPRRAGGDNYGYTF. The CDR3 DNA sequence: TGTGCCACCAAACCCAGGCGGGCCGGGGGCGATAACTATGGCTACACCTTC.

The chain combines TRBV4-3 with TRBJ2-7; D gene ambiguous. V was trimmed by 0 bases and J by 2 bases, leaving 5 bases between them. The CDR3 has 13 residues. From germline, CDR1 is LGHNA and CDR2 YSLEER. CDR3 coding DNA: TGCGCCAGCAGCCAAGACAGCACCTACGAGCAGTACTTC. Amino acids: CASSQDSTYEQYF.

The chain joins TRBV18 to TRBJ1-2; 11 bases fit TRBD1. The germline V gene encodes CDR1 KGHSH and CDR2 LQKENI. The CDR3 is made up of 14 amino acids. V lost 7 bases and J lost 7; bases outside the gene matches: 8. CDR3 in DNA: TGTGCCAGCTTAACCGGGACAGGGGGAAGTGGCTACACCTTC. It translates to CASLTGTGGSGYTF. Supplemented by reference TRBV18 and TRBJ1-2, the full variable domain reads NAGVMQNPRHLVRRRGQEARLRCSPMKGHSHVYWYRQLPEEGLKFMVYLQKENIIDESGMPKERFSAEFPKEGPSILRIQQVVRGDSAAYFCASLTGTGGSGYTFGSGTRLTVV.

This clone was observed at least ten times. This chain uses TRBV3-1 (or the pseudogene TRBV3-2) with TRBJ1-1; D is ambiguous. Trimming removed 6 bases at V and 0 bases at J, with 5 bases between. Germline CDR1 is LGHDT and CDR2 is YNNKEL (reference sequence). This CDR3 comprises 12 residues. CDR3 sequence: CASRTMNTEAFF. The CDR3, as DNA: TGTGCCAGCAGGACCATGAACACTGAAGCTTTCTTT.

The rearrangement joins TRBV6-2 or TRBV6-3 to TRBJ2-1, with D perhaps TRBD2 (5 bases). The CDR3 length is 14 residues. Germline values: CDR1 MNHEY, CDR2 SVGEGT. V lost 5 bases, J lost 9 bases, and 17 bases lay in between. The CDR3 loop reads CASSGQAPRGEQFF. CDR3 in DNA: TGTGCCAGCAGTGGGCAGGCACCTCGGGGTGAGCAGTTCTTC.

The CDR3 nucleotides are TGTGCCAGCAGTTACACCTCAGGGAGTACTAGTTCACCCCTCCACTTT. It specifies CASSYTSGSTSSPLHF. V is TRBV6-5 and J is TRBJ1-6, with D possibly TRBD1 on 5 matching bases. Germline CDR1 and CDR2: MNHEY and SVGAGI. CDR3 length equals 16 residues. Trimming pared 2 bases from V and 9 bases from J, leaving 17 bases between.

This sequence joins TRBV29-1 and TRBJ1-1, with D hard to call. The V end was cut by 4 bases, the J end by 3 bases, with 12 bases between. CDR3 length: 13 residues. Germline V gives CDR1 SQVTM, CDR2 ANQGSEA. The CDR3 DNA follows: TGCAGCGTTGCGGTGGCAGTTTACACTGAAGCTTTCTTT. Protein: CSVAVAVYTEAFF.

The chain uses TRBV7-2 and TRBJ1-5; weak D call: TRBD1 (6 bases). CDR1 is SGHTA and CDR2 is FQGNSA in the germline V gene. Trimming took 1 base from V and 8 from J, leaving 12 bases between them. The CDR3 sequence is 14 residues long. CDR3 coding DNA: TGTGCCAGCAGCTTAGGTCAGGGGAAAGAGCCCCAGCATTTT. Its translation: CASSLGQGKEPQHF.

J is TRBJ2-5 and V is TRBV24-1; TRBD1 matches at 11 bases. V gave up 1 base and J gave up 3 bases; unmatched junction bases: 3. CDR1 and CDR2 (germline): KGHDR, SFDVKD. The CDR3 consists of 16 residues. In nucleotides, the CDR3 is TGTGCCACCAGTGATTTTGGGACAGGGGGTGAAGAGACCCAGTACTTC. Residues: CATSDFGTGGEETQYF.

This chain connects TRBV5-1 to TRBJ2-7; D is perhaps TRBD2 (6 bases). The germline gives CDR1 SGHRS, CDR2 YFSETQ. The V end lost 0 bases, the J end lost 4 bases, and 14 bases lay between the germline ends. This CDR3 region has 15 residues. The CDR3 sequence is CASSLGTSNQYEQYF. CDR3 in DNA: TGCGCCAGCAGCTTGGGAACTAGCAACCAGTACGAGCAGTACTTC.

Here the CDR3 reads CASSQDLIGGEQYF. In nucleotides, the CDR3 is TGCGCCAGCAGCCAAGATCTTATCGGAGGCGAGCAGTACTTC. The rearrangement links TRBV4-3 to TRBJ2-7; perhaps TRBD2 as D (5 bases). Germline lookup yields CDR1 LGHNA and CDR2 YSLEER. This CDR3 spans 14 amino acids. V lost 0 bases and J 6 bases, leaving 12 bases between the germline ends.

Here the CDR3 DNA reads TGCGCCAGCAGCCATGAGCGAGGACCGGGAGAAAAACTGTTTTTT. It encodes CASSHERGPGEKLFF. The rearrangement links TRBV4-3 to TRBJ1-4; no clear D gene. Looked up from germline, CDR1 is LGHNA and CDR2 is YSLEER. The CDR3 contains 15 residues. The V end was cut by 3 bases, the J end by 8 bases, with 16 bases between.

This CDR3 reads CASSRGGQDRPYEQYF. CDR3 coding DNA: TGTGCCAGCAGCCGTGGGGGACAGGACCGACCCTACGAGCAGTACTTC. This chain connects TRBV5-4 to TRBJ2-7; 8 bases are a match to TRBD1. The V gene end was trimmed by 4 bases and the J gene end by 2 bases; junction bases not matched to a gene: 11. The CDR3 has 16 amino acids. Germline V gene data show CDR1 as SGHNT and CDR2 as YYREEE (reference sequence).

The chain's CDR3 is CASSLVAGEGYTF. The CDR3 nucleotides are TGTGCCAGCAGCTTAGTGGCCGGGGAAGGCTACACCTTC. This chain links TRBV7-2 with TRBJ1-2, with D unresolved. Germline V gives CDR1 SGHTA, CDR2 FQGNSA. The V end was cut by 1 base, the J end by 8 bases, with 11 bases between. CDR3 length equals 13 residues.

The rearrangement joins TRBV12-3 or TRBV12-4 to TRBJ1-1; the D gene is possibly TRBD1 (5 bases). The CDR3 covers 11 residues. V was clipped by 5 bases and J by 4 bases, with 5 bases between them. DNA for the CDR3: TGTGCCAGCAGTAGGGGCACTGAAGCTTTCTTT. This encodes CASSRGTEAFF.

The rearrangement links TRBV29-1 to TRBJ1-3, with TRBD1 as a possible D gene (5 bases). Between the trimmed V and J ends, which lost 6 bases and 2 bases, there was a span of 14 bases. Germline CDR1 SQVTM, CDR2 ANQGSEA. This CDR3 comprises 14 residues. This CDR3 is CSVIRDVPGNTIYF. CDR3 in DNA: TGCAGCGTGATAAGGGACGTTCCTGGAAACACCATATATTTT.

This chain uses TRBV6-1 with TRBJ1-1, with 7 bases matching TRBD1. In germline, CDR1 is MNHNS, CDR2 SASEGT. The CDR3 runs to 14 residues. V lost 1 base and J lost 6; bases outside the gene matches: 5. The CDR3: CASSEGWQGAEAFF. The CDR3 nucleotides read TGTGCCAGCAGTGAAGGGTGGCAGGGGGCTGAAGCTTTCTTT.

The chain recombines TRBV28 with TRBJ2-7; 7 bases are a match to TRBD1. The CDR3 runs to 14 residues. J gave up 5 bases and V 5 bases, and 9 bases lay outside the gene matches. Germline V gives CDR1 MDHEN, CDR2 SYDVKM. CDR3 nucleotides: TGTGCCAGCAGTAACGACAGGGATGTAGACGAGCAGTACTTC. Protein: CASSNDRDVDEQYF.

V usage is TRBV7-2 and J usage is TRBJ1-1; TRBD1 matches at 8 bases. Germline CDR1 and CDR2: SGHTA and FQGNSA. With 5 bases clipped from V and 5 bases from J, the junction kept 7 bases outside the gene matches. The CDR3 has 14 residues. In DNA, the CDR3 is TGTGCCAGCAGCCCGCAGGGGGCAGGGACTGAAGCTTTCTTT. It encodes CASSPQGAGTEAFF. The variable domain in full, with the rest retrieved from reference TRBV7-2 and TRBJ1-1, is GAGVSQSPSNKVTEKGKDVELRCDPISGHTALYWYRQSLGQGLEFLIYFQGNSAPDKSGLPSDRFSAERTGGSVSTLTIQRTQQEDSAVYLCASSPQGAGTEAFFGQGTRLTVV.

The chain joins TRBV19 to TRBJ1-3, with a tentative D call TRBD1 (5 bases). Germline assignment: CDR1 LNHDA and CDR2 SQIVND (reference sequence). The CDR3 has 14 residues. Between the trimmed V and J ends, which lost 3 bases and 2 bases, there was a span of 8 bases. CDR3 coding DNA: TGTGCCAGTAGTATGCAGGGTCCTGGAAACACCATATATTTT. Protein product: CASSMQGPGNTIYF.

The chain carries TRBV2 and TRBJ1-2; unclear D gene. The ends were cut back, 7 bases at V and 8 bases at J, with 17 bases in the middle. Germline-derived CDR1 and CDR2 are SNHLY and FYNNEI. This CDR3 contains 13 residues. For the CDR3, the DNA is TGTGCCAGCACTCTGTCAGAGCTTAAGGGCTACACCTTC. Translated: CASTLSELKGYTF.